This T cell receptor beta chain emerged from a study of CD8 T cells in ankylosing spondylitis. Study results and limitations: Blood from ankylosing spondylitis patients appeared to carry a characteristic eight-variant TCR beta motif. Both synovial fluid and blood in reactive arthritis had previously been reported to carry some motif variants.

TCRdb recomputed calls from the 5' RACE reads with MiXCR, one row per CDR3 protein. The table lists some 140,000 distinct CDR3 sequences, more than 15% of them singletons. A word on this clonotype: Its matching antigen is unknown.

The CDR3 loop spans 13 amino acids. V was pared by 5 bases and J by 6 bases, with 10 bases between. Germline CDR1 is MNHEY and CDR2 is SMNVEV (reference sequence). The TCR comes from a male donor with ankylosing spondylitis. The rearrangement uses TRBV27 and TRBJ2-2; the D gene is possibly TRBD1 (5 bases). Sequencing was performed on blood, either unsorted or a sorted T cell fraction (not recorded which). The CDR3 sequence is CASSGAYPGELFF. DNA for the CDR3: TGTGCCAGCAGTGGGGCCTACCCCGGGGAGCTGTTTTTT.